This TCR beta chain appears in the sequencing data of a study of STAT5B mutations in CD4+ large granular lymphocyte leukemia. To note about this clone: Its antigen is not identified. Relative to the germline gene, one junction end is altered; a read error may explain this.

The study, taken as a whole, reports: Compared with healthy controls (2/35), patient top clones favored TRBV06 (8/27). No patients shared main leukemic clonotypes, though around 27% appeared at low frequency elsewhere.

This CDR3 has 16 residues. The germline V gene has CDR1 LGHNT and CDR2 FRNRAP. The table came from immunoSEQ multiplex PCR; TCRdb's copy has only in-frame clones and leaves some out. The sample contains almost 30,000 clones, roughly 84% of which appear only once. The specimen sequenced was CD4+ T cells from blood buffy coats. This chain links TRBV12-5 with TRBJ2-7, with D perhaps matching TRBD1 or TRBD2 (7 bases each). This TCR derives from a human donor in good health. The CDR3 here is CASGRREGGGEPEQYF. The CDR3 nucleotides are TGTGCTAGTGGCCGCCGTGAGGGAGGGGGCGAGCCCGAGCAGTATTTC.